The text below deals with one T cell receptor beta chain. The antigen is undetermined. The sample comes from a study of vaccination effects on CD4 cells after COVID-19. With the ViraFEST assay, the study expanded antigen-specific CD4+ T cells using viral peptide pools, then sequenced them. CD4+ T cells were isolated after about nine days of culture. Nobody among the vaccine recipients had prior SARS-CoV-2 infection (nucleocapsid antibodies were negative). Some clones are missing from TCRdb's copy, which holds only in-frame ones; the method was immunoSEQ multiplex PCR. The table lists about 73,000 clones, about four fifths of them singletons, with roughly 2.9% in the top ten. This sequence originates from a human donor who received a COVID-19 vaccine. The source material was CD4+ T cells from PBMCs cultured with HCoV-NL63 spike peptides, sampled before COVID-19 vaccination.

CDR3: CASSRYGGAQETQYF. As DNA, the CDR3 is TGCGCCAGCAGCCGGTACGGGGGAGCTCAAGAGACCCAGTACTTC. V gene TRBV4-1 combines with J gene TRBJ2-5; the D gene is possibly TRBD2 (6 bases). Germline CDR1 MGHRA, CDR2 YSYEKL. Between the trimmed V and J ends, which lost 4 bases and 2 bases, there was a span of 14 bases. The CDR3 spans 15 residues.